The 28 T cell receptor beta chains below all came from one sample that was sequenced in a study of graft-versus-host responses after intestinal transplantation (dated by TCRdb to the early 2020s). Library generation was performed with the immunoSEQ multiplex PCR assay. In TCRdb, the immuneACCESS table is reduced to in-frame sequences with V and J assigned. These tables do not hold every clone; where another copy was compared, an unresolved V gene accounts for under half, and the others remain unexplained. This sample has about 21,000 clones in its table, and 56% of those were observed once. The ten largest account for 0.95% to 1.1% of the sample. The time point label, read with the paper, signifies: cells obtained before transplantation from donor or recipient. The source was alloreactive CD4+ T cells from a mixed lymphocyte reaction culture, collected before intestinal transplant. Interpreted using the paper, the cell subset or site label stands for: CFSE-low proliferating T cells sorted from roughly six-day pre-transplant mixed lymphocyte reaction (GvH or HvG direction). The receptors come from a human patient who received an intestinal transplant.

CDR3 bases: TGCAGTGCTAGTCGGGAAAAACTGTTTTTT. Its protein is CSASREKLFF. V and J are TRBV20-1 and TRBJ1-4; D uncertain. The germline V and J ends were trimmed by 3 bases and 8 bases, with 4 bases remaining between them. This CDR3 is 10 amino acids long. Per the germline V gene, CDR1 is DFQATT and CDR2 is SNEGSKA (reference sequence).

The V gene is TRBV30, the J gene TRBJ1-5, with no clear D. V lost 2 bases and J lost 5, with 13 bases in between. Per the germline V gene, CDR1 is GTSNPN and CDR2 is SVGIG (reference sequence). The CDR3 is 14 residues long. The CDR3, as DNA: TGTGCCTGGAGTTGGCAGAGAGAGGATCAGCCCCAGCATTTT. Translated, it gives CAWSWQREDQPQHF.

V gene TRBV7-2 combines with J gene TRBJ2-7; 8 bases align to TRBD1. The CDR3 is made up of 15 amino acids. Trimming at V came to 4 bases and at J to 2 bases, leaving 7 bases not matched to a gene. Germline CDR1 is SGHTA and CDR2 is FQGNSA. The CDR3 bases are TGTGCCAGCAGCTCCCACAGGACAGGGACCTACGAGCAGTACTTC. Translation: CASSSHRTGTYEQYF. Filled out from reference TRBV7-2 and TRBJ2-7, the complete variable domain reads GAGVSQSPSNKVTEKGKDVELRCDPISGHTALYWYRQSLGQGLEFLIYFQGNSAPDKSGLPSDRFSAERTGGSVSTLTIQRTQQEDSAVYLCASSSHRTGTYEQYFGPGTRLTVT.

In DNA form, the CDR3 reads TGCGCCAGCATTTCCCAGGGGCTAGGTGGGGCCAACGTCCTGACTTTC. Protein: CASISQGLGGANVLTF. V is TRBV10-2 and J is TRBJ2-6, with TRBD1 as a possible D gene (6 bases). The CDR3 is made up of 16 amino acids. V was pared by 7 bases and J by 3 bases, with 16 bases between. The germline gives CDR1 WSHSY, CDR2 SAAADI.

The genes are TRBV7-9 and TRBJ2-5, with 10 bases identical to TRBD2. Losses at the gene ends were 5 bases for V and 1 base for J; bases not matched to a gene: 4. Germline V gene lookup returns CDR1 SEHNR and CDR2 FQNEAQ (reference sequence). This CDR3 has 15 amino acids. CDR3 in amino acids: CASSRSGRPQETQYF. Written as DNA, the CDR3 is TGTGCCAGCAGCCGTAGCGGGAGGCCCCAAGAGACCCAGTACTTC.

This sequence joins TRBV5-1 and TRBJ2-2; D not resolved. The CDR3 is 17 amino acids. Per germline, CDR1 SGHRS and CDR2 YFSETQ. V was pared by 0 bases and J by 4 bases, with 16 bases between. The CDR3 loop reads CASSLGPVLTSTGELFF. The CDR3 region has the DNA TGCGCCAGCAGCTTGGGCCCGGTACTAACAAGCACCGGGGAGCTGTTTTTT.

The V gene is TRBV6-5, the J gene TRBJ2-2; no definite D call. This CDR3 comprises 13 residues. Germline V lookup: CDR1 MNHEY, CDR2 SVGAGI. V lost 5 bases and J 3 bases, leaving 7 bases between the germline ends. The CDR3 sequence: CASSRSYTGELFF. The CDR3 DNA follows: TGTGCCAGCAGTAGGAGTTACACCGGGGAGCTGTTTTTT.

The chain recombines TRBV29-1 with TRBJ2-3; tentative D call: TRBD2 (6 bases). Germline values: CDR1 SQVTM, CDR2 ANQGSEA. The CDR3 has 16 amino acids. Here the CDR3 reads CALGAGMSLHTDTQYF. CDR3 coding DNA: TGCGCATTGGGTGCGGGAATGTCCTTACACACAGATACGCAGTATTTT.

Only one count was recorded for this clone. V usage is TRBV6-1 and J usage is TRBJ1-2, with 8 bases identical to TRBD1. The CDR3 contains 14 residues. Germline V gives CDR1 MNHNS, CDR2 SASEGT. J was trimmed by 5 bases and V by 6 bases; bases with no gene match: 8. The CDR3 protein is CASSGTGSWYGYTF. The CDR3 region has the DNA TGTGCCAGCAGCGGGACAGGCAGCTGGTATGGCTACACCTTC.

The chain recombines TRBV10-1 with TRBJ1-1; D remains ambiguous. Germline values: CDR1 WNHNN, CDR2 SYGVQD (reference sequence). CDR3 length: 13 residues. Trimming left V 1 base short and J 2 bases short, with 5 bases between. CDR3 sequence reads: CASSEFPNTEAFF. The CDR3, as DNA: TGCGCCAGCAGTGAGTTTCCTAACACTGAAGCTTTCTTT.

The genes are TRBV6-6 and TRBJ2-3; tentatively, D is TRBD2 (6 bases). Trimming cost V 7 bases and J 7 bases, with 18 bases left between them. This CDR3 region has 14 residues. CDR1 and CDR2 from the germline V gene are MNHNY and SVGAGI (reference sequence). The CDR3 nucleotides read TGTGCCAGCATACCGGGGGACTGGGGAAATACGCAGTATTTT. Protein sequence: CASIPGDWGNTQYF.

The rearrangement links TRBV11-2 to TRBJ2-5; the D gene is possibly TRBD2 (7 bases). Germline V gene sequence: CDR1 SGHAT, CDR2 FQNNGV. The CDR3 totals 15 residues. The ends were cut back, 5 bases at V and 4 bases at J, with 17 bases in the middle. The CDR3 nucleotides read TGTGCCAGCAGCGTTTATGGCGGGGGCGGAGAGACCCAGTACTTC. It specifies CASSVYGGGGETQYF.

V gene TRBV4-1 combines with J gene TRBJ1-4; D unclear. V lost 1 base and J lost 0, with 6 bases in between. The CDR3 loop spans 15 amino acids. Germline CDR1 MGHRA, CDR2 YSYEKL. The CDR3 loop reads CASSQALTTNEKLFF. CDR3 nucleotide sequence: TGCGCCAGCAGCCAAGCCCTTACAACTAATGAAAAACTGTTTTTT.

This chain joins TRBV5-1 and TRBJ2-1; TRBD2 might be the D (6 bases). CDR3 length: 14 amino acids. From germline, CDR1 is SGHRS and CDR2 YFSETQ. The germline V and J ends were trimmed by 4 bases and 9 bases, with 17 bases remaining between them. The CDR3 region has the DNA TGCGCCAGCAGCGCCCCGACGGGAGAGGGTGAGCAGTTCTTC. It translates to CASSAPTGEGEQFF. The full variable domain, completed using reference TRBV5-1 and TRBJ2-1, is KAGVTQTPRYLIKTRGQQVTLSCSPISGHRSVSWYQQTPGQGLQFLFEYFSETQRNKGNFPGRFSGRQFSNSRSEMNVSTLELGDSALYLCASSAPTGEGEQFFGPGTRLTVL.

The V gene is TRBV10-2, the J gene TRBJ1-3, with D uncertain. CDR3 length: 14 residues. Germline V gives CDR1 WSHSY, CDR2 SAAADI. The V end was cut by 8 bases, the J end by 0 bases, with 11 bases between. The CDR3 DNA is TGCGCCAGCCGTATACAGAACTCTGGAAACACCATATATTTT. It translates to CASRIQNSGNTIYF.

This rearrangement joins TRBV7-9 to TRBJ2-7; no definite D call. From germline, CDR1 is SEHNR and CDR2 FQNEAQ (reference sequence). The CDR3 loop spans 14 amino acids. V lost 3 bases, J lost 0 bases, and 9 bases lay in between. The CDR3 DNA reads as TGTGCCAGCAGCTTCCGCGGTAGCTCCTACGAGCAGTACTTC. It yields the protein CASSFRGSSYEQYF.

V and J are TRBV28 and TRBJ1-6, with 7 bases identical to TRBD1. The CDR3 loop spans 14 amino acids. The V gene end was trimmed by 6 bases and the J gene end by 5 bases; junction bases not matched to a gene: 4. The germline gives CDR1 MDHEN, CDR2 SYDVKM. In DNA form, the CDR3 reads TGTGCCAGCAGGACCGGGACAGATAATTCACCCCTCCACTTT. Its protein product is CASRTGTDNSPLHF.

This clone occurred a few times. The CDR3 reads CASSIGALSSEKLFF. The DNA for the CDR3 is TGTGCCAGTAGTATAGGAGCTCTGTCGTCCGAAAAACTGTTTTTT. The chain joins TRBV19 to TRBJ1-4; D unclear. The CDR3 is made up of 15 amino acids. CDR1 is LNHDA and CDR2 is SQIVND in the germline V gene (reference sequence). Trimming took off 1 base at V and 8 bases at J, with 14 bases between the two ends.

In this sample, this clone turned up a few times. The rearrangement joins TRBV30 to TRBJ1-2; possible D gene TRBD1, 6 bases. Trimming took 3 bases from V and 6 from J, leaving 14 bases between them. CDR1 and CDR2 from the germline V gene are GTSNPN and SVGIG (reference sequence). This CDR3 contains 13 residues. CDR3 DNA: TGTGCCTGGAGCCTCCAACAGGGAAATGGCTACACCTTC. Its translation is CAWSLQQGNGYTF.

V and J are TRBV30 and TRBJ2-7; tentative D call: TRBD1 (6 bases). Trimming took 3 bases from V and 4 from J, leaving 16 bases between them. The CDR3 runs 14 residues. Germline assignment: CDR1 GTSNPN and CDR2 SVGIG (reference sequence). CDR3 DNA sequence: TGTGCCTGGAGCCGACAGGACCTCCTGTACGAGCAGTACTTC. Its translation is CAWSRQDLLYEQYF.

This clone turned up a few times. V and J are TRBV29-1 and TRBJ2-5, with D possibly TRBD2 on 5 matching bases. The CDR3 runs to 12 residues. V was clipped by 4 bases and J by 5 bases, with 11 bases between them. Germline CDR1 and CDR2: SQVTM and ANQGSEA. As DNA, the CDR3 is TGCAGCGTTGCCCCCGGCGGGGAGACCCAGTACTTC. It yields the protein CSVAPGGETQYF. The entire variable domain, with the rest obtained from reference TRBV29-1 and TRBJ2-5, is as follows: SAVISQKPSRDICQRGTSLTIQCQVDSQVTMMFWYRQQPGQSLTLIATANQGSEATYESGFVIDKFPISRPNLTFSTLTVSNMSPEDSSIYLCSVAPGGETQYFGPGTRLLVL.

The sample holds a few counts of this clone. The chain recombines TRBV7-8 with TRBJ1-3; no reliable D call. The V end was cut by 1 base, the J end by 10 bases, with 17 bases between. In germline, CDR1 is SGHVS, CDR2 FQNEAQ. This CDR3 region has 15 residues. In nucleotides, the CDR3 is TGTGCCAGCAGCTTAGGCCCACAGCTCGCATGGACCATATATTTT. This translates into CASSLGPQLAWTIYF.

This chain links TRBV6-5 with TRBJ1-2; TRBD1 might be the D (6 bases). This CDR3 is 14 amino acids long. CDR1 MNHEY and CDR2 SVGAGI come from the germline V gene. The V and J ends lost 2 bases and 8 bases respectively, with 15 bases between them. The CDR3 sequence: CASSYEGTGLGYTF. CDR3 DNA: TGTGCCAGCAGTTACGAGGGAACAGGGCTCGGCTACACCTTC.

The rearrangement links TRBV5-1 to TRBJ2-5, with 8 bases aligning to TRBD1. TRBJ2-7 explains the end of the DNA better; the J call may be wrong. This CDR3 has 13 amino acids. The germline CDR1 and CDR2 sequences are SGHRS and YFSETQ. The CDR3 DNA follows: TGCGCCAGCAGCCCGGGACAGGAATACGAGCAGTACTTC. It is translated as CASSPGQEYEQYF.

As concerns this clone: Mismatch with germline at one junction end may stem from a read error. The V gene is TRBV30, the J gene TRBJ2-3; 9 bases align to TRBD2. Germline CDR1 reads GTSNPN; CDR2 reads SVGIG (reference sequence). This CDR3 has 15 amino acids. The CDR3: CAWSVQSGGTDRQYF. The CDR3 nucleotides read TGTGCCTGGAGTGTTCAAAGCGGGGGGACAGATAGGCAGTATTTT. Together with reference TRBV30 and TRBJ2-3, the CDR3 gives the full variable domain: SQTIHQWPATLVQPVGSPLSLECTVEGTSNPNLYWYRQAAGRGLQLLFYSVGIGQISSEVPQNLSASRPQDRQFILSSKKLLLSDSGFYLCAWSVQSGGTDRQYFGPGTRLTVL.

The DNA for the CDR3 is TGCGCCAGCAGCAAAACCTTGGGACTACCTAGCTCCTACGAGCAGTACTTC. This sequence encodes CASSKTLGLPSSYEQYF. The chain carries TRBV5-1 and TRBJ2-7; 7 bases fit TRBD2. The CDR3 extends over 17 amino acids. Trimming cost V 4 bases and J 0 bases; bases outside gene matches: 13. CDR1 and CDR2 (germline): SGHRS, YFSETQ.

The chain joins TRBV6-5 to TRBJ2-7; 8 bases line up with TRBD1. The CDR3 is made up of 14 amino acids. The V gene's germline CDR1 is MNHEY and CDR2 SVGAGI. J gave up 5 bases and V 2 bases, and 5 bases lay outside the gene matches. The CDR3 reads CASSYLGQVHEQYF. The CDR3 coding sequence is TGTGCCAGCAGTTACCTGGGACAGGTCCACGAGCAGTACTTC.

The chain couples TRBV29-1 to TRBJ1-1; D is uncertain. The CDR3 extends over 14 amino acids. Germline assignment: CDR1 SQVTM and CDR2 ANQGSEA. Trimming removed 2 bases at V and 1 base at J, with 11 bases between. CDR3 DNA sequence: TGCAGCGTTGAAAGGCAGGCCAAGAACACTGAAGCTTTCTTT. Its protein product is CSVERQAKNTEAFF.